The T cell receptor beta chain described here comes from a study of OX40 agonist ivuxolimab in advanced cancers. Method: immunoSEQ multiplex PCR; TCRdb's copy keeps in-frame clones and lacks some. The repertoire holds 100,000 or so clones, with roughly four fifths as singletons. This CDR3 comprises 15 residues. Looked up from germline, CDR1 is MGHRA and CDR2 is YSYEKL. Trimming left V 1 base short and J 1 base short, with 9 bases between. The sequence came from an adult with an advanced solid tumor such as melanoma, head and neck, liver or kidney cancer. This chain links TRBV4-1 with TRBJ2-3, with D possibly TRBD2 on 6 matching bases. Source: CD4+ or CD8+ T cells sorted from blood, taken in a trial of the OX40 agonist ivuxolimab. CDR3 sequence reads: CASSQATGGTDTQYF. CDR3 DNA sequence: TGCGCCAGCAGCCAAGCGACGGGGGGCACAGATACGCAGTATTTT.